A single T cell receptor (beta chain) is shown here with its context. Antigen specificity is unknown. The data originate from a study of shared clonotypes between healthy human individuals. General study points: Among donors, the sharing of clonotypes was expected to be influenced by sequencing depth.

Sequencing used immunoSEQ multiplex PCR; TCRdb keeps in-frame clones, though not all of them. The table records around 650,000 clones, around 96% of them present only once. Terminally differentiated effector memory CD45RA+ cells were left out of the naive CD8 fraction, which was CD45RO-negative and positively selected for CCR7. Germline V gene data show CDR1 as SGHNT and CDR2 as YYREEE (reference sequence). This CDR3 has 15 residues. V shed 3 bases and J 7 bases; nucleotides not matched to a gene: 9. The J gene is TRBJ2-1, the V gene TRBV5-4; 8 nucleotides align to TRBD1. Sample: naive CD8+ T cells sorted from blood. This TCR was sampled from a woman younger than 45 in good health. The CDR3 sequence: CASSSMGQEANEQFF. CDR3 in DNA: TGTGCCAGCAGCTCGATGGGACAGGAAGCAAATGAGCAGTTCTTC.